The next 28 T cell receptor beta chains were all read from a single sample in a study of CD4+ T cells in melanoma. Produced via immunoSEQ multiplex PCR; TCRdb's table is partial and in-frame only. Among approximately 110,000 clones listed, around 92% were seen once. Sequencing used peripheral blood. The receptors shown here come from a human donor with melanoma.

This CDR3 reads CSAPRAYEQYF. CDR3 bases: TGCAGTGCTCCCCGGGCGTACGAGCAGTACTTC. V usage is TRBV20-1 and J usage is TRBJ2-7; no definite D call. Germline-derived CDR1 and CDR2 are DFQATT and SNEGSKA (reference sequence). V lost 5 bases and J 4 bases, leaving 9 bases between the germline ends. The CDR3 runs to 11 residues.

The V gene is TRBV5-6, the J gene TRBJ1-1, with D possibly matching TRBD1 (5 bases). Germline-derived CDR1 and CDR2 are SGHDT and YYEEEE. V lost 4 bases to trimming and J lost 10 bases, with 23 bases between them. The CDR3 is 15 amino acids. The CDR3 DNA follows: TGTGCCAGCAGCCCAACCCGGAGGGGTACGGACGGAGCTTTCTTT. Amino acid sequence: CASSPTRRGTDGAFF. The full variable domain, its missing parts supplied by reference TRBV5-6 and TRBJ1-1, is DAGVTQSPTHLIKTRGQQVTLRCSPKSGHDTVSWYQQALGQGPQFIFQYYEEEERQRGNFPDRFSGHQFPNYSSELNVNALLLGDSALYLCASSPTRRGTDGAFFGQGTRLTVV.

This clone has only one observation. CDR3 loop: CASSQDGRSIEKLFF. CDR3 DNA sequence: TGCGCCAGCAGCCAAGACGGCAGATCCATTGAAAAACTGTTTTTT. The chain has TRBV4-1 and TRBJ1-4; D is unresolved. Trimming took 0 bases from V and 7 from J, leaving 12 bases between them. This CDR3 region has 15 residues. Germline CDR1 MGHRA, CDR2 YSYEKL.

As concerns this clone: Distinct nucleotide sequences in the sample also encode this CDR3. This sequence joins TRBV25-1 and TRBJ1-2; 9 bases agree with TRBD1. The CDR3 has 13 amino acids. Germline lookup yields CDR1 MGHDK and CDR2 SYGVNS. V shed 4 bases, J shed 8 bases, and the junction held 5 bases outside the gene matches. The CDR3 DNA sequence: TGTGCCAGCAGTGGACAGGGGGTGTCGGGCTACACCTTC. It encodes CASSGQGVSGYTF.

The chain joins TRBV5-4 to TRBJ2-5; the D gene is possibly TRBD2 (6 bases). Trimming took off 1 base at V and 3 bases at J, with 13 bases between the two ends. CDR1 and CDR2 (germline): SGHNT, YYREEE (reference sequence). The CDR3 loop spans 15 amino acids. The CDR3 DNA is TGTGCCAGCAGCTTGAGGTCTAGCGAAAAAGAGACCCAGTACTTC. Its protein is CASSLRSSEKETQYF.

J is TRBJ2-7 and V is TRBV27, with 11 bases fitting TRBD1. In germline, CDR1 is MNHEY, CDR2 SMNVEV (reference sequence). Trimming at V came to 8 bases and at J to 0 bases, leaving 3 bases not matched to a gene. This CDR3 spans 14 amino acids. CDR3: CASQGQGDSYEQYF. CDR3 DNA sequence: TGTGCCAGCCAGGGACAGGGGGACTCCTACGAGCAGTACTTC.

Here the CDR3 reads CASSGQGGGAQYF. In DNA form, the CDR3 reads TGTGCCAGCAGTGGACAGGGCGGTGGGGCCCAGTACTTC. V is TRBV6-1 and J is TRBJ2-5, with 7 bases lining up with TRBD1. Germline assignment: CDR1 MNHNS and CDR2 SASEGT. With 4 bases clipped from V and 9 bases from J, the junction kept 8 bases outside the gene matches. CDR3 size: 13 residues.

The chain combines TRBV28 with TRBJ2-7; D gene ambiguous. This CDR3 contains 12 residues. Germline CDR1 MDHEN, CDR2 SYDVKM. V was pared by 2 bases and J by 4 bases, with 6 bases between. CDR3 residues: CASSLLEYEQYF. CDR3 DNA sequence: TGTGCCAGCAGTTTACTTGAGTACGAGCAGTACTTC.

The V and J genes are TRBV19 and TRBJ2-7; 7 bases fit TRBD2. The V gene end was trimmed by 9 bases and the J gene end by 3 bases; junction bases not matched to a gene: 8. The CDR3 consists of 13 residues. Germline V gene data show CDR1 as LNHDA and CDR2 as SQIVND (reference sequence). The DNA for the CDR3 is TGTGCCAGCTCGCGCGGGAGCCTCTACGAGCAGTACTTC. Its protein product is CASSRGSLYEQYF.

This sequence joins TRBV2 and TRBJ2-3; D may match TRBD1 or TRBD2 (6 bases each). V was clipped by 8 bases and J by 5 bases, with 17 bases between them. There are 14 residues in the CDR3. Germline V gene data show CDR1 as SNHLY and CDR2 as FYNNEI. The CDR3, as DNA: TGTGCCAGCTCCATTTCCGGGGGCGTAGATACGCAGTATTTT. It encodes CASSISGGVDTQYF.

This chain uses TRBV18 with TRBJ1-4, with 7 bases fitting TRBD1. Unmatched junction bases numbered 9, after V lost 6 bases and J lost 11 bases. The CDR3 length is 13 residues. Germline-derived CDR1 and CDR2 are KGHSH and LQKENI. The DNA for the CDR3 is TGTGCCAGCTCGCGGGACAGTTCTGAGAAACTGTTTTTT. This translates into CASSRDSSEKLFF. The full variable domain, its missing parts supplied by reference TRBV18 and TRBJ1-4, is NAGVMQNPRHLVRRRGQEARLRCSPMKGHSHVYWYRQLPEEGLKFMVYLQKENIIDESGMPKERFSAEFPKEGPSILRIQQVVRGDSAAYFCASSRDSSEKLFFGSGTQLSVL.

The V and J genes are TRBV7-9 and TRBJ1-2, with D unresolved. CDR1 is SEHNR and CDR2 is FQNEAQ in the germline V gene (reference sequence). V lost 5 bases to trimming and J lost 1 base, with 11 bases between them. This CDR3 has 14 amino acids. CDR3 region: CASSPQGLNYGYTF. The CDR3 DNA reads TGTGCCAGCAGCCCCCAAGGGCTTAACTATGGCTACACCTTC. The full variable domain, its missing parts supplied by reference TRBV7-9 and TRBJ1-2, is DTGVSQNPRHKITKRGQNVTFRCDPISEHNRLYWYRQTLGQGPEFLTYFQNEAQLEKSRLLSDRFSAERPKGSFSTLEIQRTEQGDSAMYLCASSPQGLNYGYTFGSGTRLTVV.

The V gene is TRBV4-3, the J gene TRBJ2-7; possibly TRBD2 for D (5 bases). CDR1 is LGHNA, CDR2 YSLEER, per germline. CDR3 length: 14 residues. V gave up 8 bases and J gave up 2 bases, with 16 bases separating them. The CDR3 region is CASLPSGLTYEQYF. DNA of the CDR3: TGCGCCAGCCTTCCCTCGGGGTTAACCTACGAGCAGTACTTC.

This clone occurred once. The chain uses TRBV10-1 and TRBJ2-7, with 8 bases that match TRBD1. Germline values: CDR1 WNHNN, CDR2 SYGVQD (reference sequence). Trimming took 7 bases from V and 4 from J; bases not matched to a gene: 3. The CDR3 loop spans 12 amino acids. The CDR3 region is CASKDRVYEQYF. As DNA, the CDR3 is TGCGCCAGCAAGGACAGGGTGTACGAGCAGTACTTC.

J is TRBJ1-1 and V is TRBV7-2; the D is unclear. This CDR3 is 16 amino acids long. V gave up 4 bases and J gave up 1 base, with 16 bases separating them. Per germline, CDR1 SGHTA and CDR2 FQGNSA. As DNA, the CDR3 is TGTGCCAGCAGCTCCACCTTCGATACAGCGAACACTGAAGCTTTCTTT. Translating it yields CASSSTFDTANTEAFF.

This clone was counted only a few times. CDR3 sequence (DNA): TGTGCCAGCAGCTTGCTGCAGGGATTTGGCTACACCTTC. Protein product: CASSLLQGFGYTF. This chain connects TRBV5-8 to TRBJ1-2; D may be TRBD1 (5 bases). V was pared by 1 base and J by 7 bases, with 11 bases between. CDR1 SGHTS and CDR2 YDEGEE come from the germline V gene. CDR3 length: 13 residues.

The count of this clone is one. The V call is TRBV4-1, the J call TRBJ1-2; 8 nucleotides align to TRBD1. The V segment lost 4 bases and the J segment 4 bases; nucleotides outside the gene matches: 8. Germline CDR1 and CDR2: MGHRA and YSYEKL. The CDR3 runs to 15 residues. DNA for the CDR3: TGCGCCAGCAGCCGAACCGGGACAGGCTTCTATGGCTACACCTTC. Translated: CASSRTGTGFYGYTF.

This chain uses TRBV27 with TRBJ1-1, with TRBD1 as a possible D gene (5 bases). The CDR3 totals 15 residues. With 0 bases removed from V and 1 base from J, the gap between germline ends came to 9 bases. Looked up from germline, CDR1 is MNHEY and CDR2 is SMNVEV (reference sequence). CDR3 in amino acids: CASSLSRVENTEAFF. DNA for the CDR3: TGTGCCAGCAGTTTATCCAGGGTGGAGAACACTGAAGCTTTCTTT.

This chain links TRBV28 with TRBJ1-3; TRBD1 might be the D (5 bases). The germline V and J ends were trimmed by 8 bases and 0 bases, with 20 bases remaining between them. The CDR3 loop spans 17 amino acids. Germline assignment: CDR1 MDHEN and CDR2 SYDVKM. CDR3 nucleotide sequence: TGTGCCAGCTCCTCTGCCGCCGAAGGGACCTCTGGAAACACCATATATTTT. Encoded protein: CASSSAAEGTSGNTIYF.

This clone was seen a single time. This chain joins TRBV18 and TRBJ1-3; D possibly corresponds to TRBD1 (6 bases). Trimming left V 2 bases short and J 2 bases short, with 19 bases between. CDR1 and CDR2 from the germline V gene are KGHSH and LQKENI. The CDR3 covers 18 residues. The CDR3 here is CASSPFSAATGTGNTIYF. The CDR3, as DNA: TGTGCCAGCTCACCATTTTCTGCTGCTACAGGGACTGGAAACACCATATATTTT.

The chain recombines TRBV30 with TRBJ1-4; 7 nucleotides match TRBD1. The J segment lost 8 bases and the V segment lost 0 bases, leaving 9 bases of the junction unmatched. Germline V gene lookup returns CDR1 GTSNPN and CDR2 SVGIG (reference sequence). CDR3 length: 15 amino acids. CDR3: CAWSVLTRGREKLFF. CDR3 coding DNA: TGTGCCTGGAGTGTACTAACAAGGGGGCGCGAAAAACTGTTTTTT.

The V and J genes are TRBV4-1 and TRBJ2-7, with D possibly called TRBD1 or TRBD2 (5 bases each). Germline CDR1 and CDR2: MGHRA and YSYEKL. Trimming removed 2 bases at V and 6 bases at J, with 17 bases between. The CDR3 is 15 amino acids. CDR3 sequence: CASSQPRDLRGEQYF. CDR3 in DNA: TGCGCCAGCAGCCAACCCAGGGACCTCCGAGGCGAGCAGTACTTC.

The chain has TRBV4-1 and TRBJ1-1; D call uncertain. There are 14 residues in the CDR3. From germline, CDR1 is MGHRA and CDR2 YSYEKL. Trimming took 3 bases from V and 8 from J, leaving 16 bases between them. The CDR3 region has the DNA TGCGCCAGCAGCCATCCCCCGTCGGGATTAGAAGCTTTCTTT. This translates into CASSHPPSGLEAFF.

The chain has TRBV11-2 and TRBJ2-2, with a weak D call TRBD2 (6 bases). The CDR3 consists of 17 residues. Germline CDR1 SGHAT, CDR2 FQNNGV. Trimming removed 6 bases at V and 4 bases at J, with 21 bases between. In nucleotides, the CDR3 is TGTGCCAGCAGTTTTACCCGCGGGGTTATATTCACCGGGGAGCTGTTTTTT. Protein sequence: CASSFTRGVIFTGELFF.

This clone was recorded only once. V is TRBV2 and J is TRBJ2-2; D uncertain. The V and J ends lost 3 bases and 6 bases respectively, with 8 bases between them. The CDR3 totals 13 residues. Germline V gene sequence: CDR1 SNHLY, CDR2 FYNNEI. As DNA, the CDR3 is TGTGCCAGCAGTGAGATAACGGCCGGGGAGCTGTTTTTT. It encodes CASSEITAGELFF.

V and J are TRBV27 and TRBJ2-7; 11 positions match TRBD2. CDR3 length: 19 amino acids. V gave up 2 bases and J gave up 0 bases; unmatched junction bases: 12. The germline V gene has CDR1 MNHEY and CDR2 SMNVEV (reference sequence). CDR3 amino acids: CASSLGGKPSGRFSYEQYF. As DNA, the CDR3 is TGTGCCAGCAGTTTAGGAGGGAAACCTAGCGGGAGGTTCTCCTACGAGCAGTACTTC.

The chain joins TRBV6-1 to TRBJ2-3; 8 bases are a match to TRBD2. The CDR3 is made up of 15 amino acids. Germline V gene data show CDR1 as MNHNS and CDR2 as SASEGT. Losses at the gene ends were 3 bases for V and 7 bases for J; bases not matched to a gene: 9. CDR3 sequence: CASSEKRERRNTQYF. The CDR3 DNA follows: TGTGCCAGCAGTGAGAAGCGGGAGAGGAGGAATACGCAGTATTTT.

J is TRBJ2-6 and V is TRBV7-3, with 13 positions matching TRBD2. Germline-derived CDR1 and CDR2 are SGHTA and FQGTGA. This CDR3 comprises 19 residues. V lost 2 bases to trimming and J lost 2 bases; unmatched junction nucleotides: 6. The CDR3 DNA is TGTGCCAGCAGCTTAGGGGGACTAGCGGGATTGGCTGGGGCCAACGTCCTGACTTTC. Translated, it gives CASSLGGLAGLAGANVLTF.